The next 6 T cell receptor beta chains were all read from a single sample in a study of shared clonotypes between healthy human individuals. Assay used: immunoSEQ multiplex PCR; TCRdb lists only in-frame clones, some missing. The repertoire has 2 million to 2.5 million clones, under 95% of them found once; the top ten carry around 0.38%. Sequenced input: naive CD4+ T cells from PBMCs. Subset meaning: CD45RA+ positively selected. All receptors come from a man between 18 and 29 years old in good health. Some clones in this sample may be carry-over from other donors' samples.

V gene TRBV28 combines with J gene TRBJ2-2; tentatively, D is TRBD1 (7 bases). Germline V gene sequence: CDR1 MDHEN, CDR2 SYDVKM. CDR3 length equals 17 residues. V lost 5 bases and J 6 bases, leaving 22 bases between the germline ends. In DNA form, the CDR3 reads TGTGCCAGCAGTGGGGATCAGGGGGGTTCCGCGCCCGGGGAGCTGTTTTTT. Encoded protein: CASSGDQGGSAPGELFF.

J is TRBJ1-2 and V is TRBV9, with a tentative D call TRBD1 (5 bases). Trimming pared 0 bases from V and 8 bases from J, leaving 11 bases between. This CDR3 comprises 13 residues. Germline loops: CDR1 SGDLS, CDR2 YYNGEE. CDR3: CASSVDRGVGYTF. Here the CDR3 DNA reads TGTGCCAGCAGCGTAGATCGGGGGGTCGGCTACACCTTC.

The chain uses TRBV6-1 and TRBJ2-7; 8 bases line up with TRBD1. The junction had 8 bases not matched to a gene; V was cut back by 7 bases and J by 3 bases. This CDR3 is 14 amino acids long. Germline CDR1 MNHNS, CDR2 SASEGT. For the CDR3, the DNA is TGTGCCAGCACCCGGACAGGGAATGTCTACGAGCAGTACTTC. Protein: CASTRTGNVYEQYF.

The CDR3 spells CASSEAGVVGYEQYF. The CDR3 bases are TGTGCCAGCAGCGAAGCGGGAGTGGTAGGGTACGAGCAGTACTTC. The V gene is TRBV7-3, the J gene TRBJ2-7, with 8 bases fitting TRBD2. The CDR3 totals 15 residues. V was clipped by 5 bases and J by 4 bases; unmatched bases: 10. Per germline, CDR1 SGHTA and CDR2 FQGTGA.

Notes on this clone: Other DNA sequences from this sample encode an identical CDR3 as well. The V call is TRBV5-1, the J call TRBJ2-3, with unresolved D. The CDR3 extends over 12 amino acids. With 4 bases removed from V and 2 bases from J, the gap between germline ends came to 5 bases. From germline, CDR1 is SGHRS and CDR2 YFSETQ. The CDR3 region has the DNA TGCGCCAGCAGCAGAACCACAGATACGCAGTATTTT. Residues: CASSRTTDTQYF.

The J gene is TRBJ1-1, the V gene TRBV7-8, with D unclear. Germline V gene data show CDR1 as SGHVS and CDR2 as FQNEAQ. V lost 0 bases to trimming and J lost 10 bases, with 12 bases between them. The length of the CDR3 is 13 residues. CDR3 sequence (DNA): TGTGCCAGCAGCTTAGCGTCGGGGATTGGAGCTTTCTTT. Its translation is CASSLASGIGAFF. The full variable domain, with the rest looked up from reference TRBV7-8 and TRBJ1-1, is GAGVSQSPRYKVAKRGQDVALRCDPISGHVSLFWYQQALGQGPEFLTYFQNEAQLDKSGLPSDRFFAERPEGSVSTLKIQRTQQEDSAVYLCASSLASGIGAFFGQGTRLTVV.